The 23 T cell receptor beta chains below come from one sample, sequenced in a study of blood T cell repertoires in COVID-19. Repertoires were generated with immunoSEQ multiplex PCR, while TCRdb's copy carries only in-frame clones and drops some. The repertoire includes 70,000 to 95,000 clones, 88% of them detected once, and roughly 8.1% sits in the top ten. The sample comprised peripheral blood. These receptors all come from a woman aged 70-85 years with acute or convalescent COVID-19.

The V gene is TRBV27, the J gene TRBJ2-2; possible D gene TRBD1, 5 bases. The germline V and J ends were trimmed by 5 bases and 0 bases, with 16 bases remaining between them. Germline assignment: CDR1 MNHEY and CDR2 SMNVEV (reference sequence). The CDR3 totals 17 residues. Written as DNA, the CDR3 is TGTGCCAGCAGTCCATTAGGATGGACATCGAACACCGGGGAGCTGTTTTTT. Translating gives CASSPLGWTSNTGELFF.

The V and J genes are TRBV5-1 and TRBJ1-4; D perhaps matches TRBD1 (6 bases). The germline V gene has CDR1 SGHRS and CDR2 YFSETQ. This CDR3 has 16 residues. The ends were cut back, 2 bases at V and 8 bases at J, with 19 bases in the middle. In nucleotides, the CDR3 is TGCGCCAGCAGCTTAAGCGGCTCACAGGGCAGGGAAAAACTGTTTTTT. Translation: CASSLSGSQGREKLFF.

CDR3 nucleotide sequence: TGCGCCAGCAGCTTGGCGGGACTAGCGGGGAATAATGAGCAGTTCTTC. This translates into CASSLAGLAGNNEQFF. This chain joins TRBV5-1 and TRBJ2-1, with TRBD2 matching 13 bases. V lost 0 bases, J lost 7 bases, and 4 bases stayed unmatched. The CDR3 loop spans 16 amino acids. Germline CDR1 and CDR2: SGHRS and YFSETQ. Looking up the rest from reference TRBV5-1 and TRBJ2-1 gives the full variable domain: KAGVTQTPRYLIKTRGQQVTLSCSPISGHRSVSWYQQTPGQGLQFLFEYFSETQRNKGNFPGRFSGRQFSNSRSEMNVSTLELGDSALYLCASSLAGLAGNNEQFFGPGTRLTVL.

This clone was observed a single time. The chain recombines TRBV20-1 with TRBJ2-2, with 10 bases matching TRBD1. After removal of 3 bases from V and 2 bases from J, the junction contained 3 bases not matched to a gene. Germline V gene sequence: CDR1 DFQATT, CDR2 SNEGSKA (reference sequence). The CDR3 has 15 amino acids. The DNA for the CDR3 is TGCAGTGCTAGTAGGACAGGGGGTAACACCGGGGAGCTGTTTTTT. Protein product: CSASRTGGNTGELFF.

The genes are TRBV28 and TRBJ2-7, with TRBD1 identical over 8 bases. The V and J ends lost 5 bases and 4 bases, in that order; junction bases with no gene match: 7. CDR1 is MDHEN and CDR2 is SYDVKM in the germline V gene. The CDR3 is 14 residues long. CDR3 sequence: CASSESGGGYEQYF. In DNA, the CDR3 is TGTGCCAGCAGTGAGTCAGGGGGCGGGTACGAGCAGTACTTC.

The J gene is TRBJ1-6, the V gene TRBV9, with TRBD1 identical over 9 bases. Germline CDR1 is SGDLS and CDR2 is YYNGEE. The CDR3 sequence is 15 residues long. J was trimmed by 8 bases and V by 4 bases; bases with no gene match: 7. CDR3 nucleotide sequence: TGTGCCAGCAGCTCAGGGGGACAGGGTTATTCACCCCTCCACTTT. Its protein product is CASSSGGQGYSPLHF.

This chain links TRBV6-1 with TRBJ2-7; TRBD2 matches at 10 bases. J was trimmed by 2 bases and V by 2 bases; bases with no gene match: 9. The length of the CDR3 is 17 residues. CDR1 and CDR2 (germline): MNHNS, SASEGT. In DNA form, the CDR3 reads TGTGCCAGCAGTGAATCCCCACCAGCGGGGGGGCCCTACGAGCAGTACTTC. Its protein is CASSESPPAGGPYEQYF.

In DNA form, the CDR3 reads TGTGCCAGCAGTCCAGGAAACTATGGCTACACCTTC. It specifies CASSPGNYGYTF. The chain couples TRBV28 to TRBJ1-2, with D unresolved. Germline CDR1 reads MDHEN; CDR2 reads SYDVKM. The ends were cut back, 5 bases at V and 2 bases at J, with 6 bases in the middle. The CDR3 loop spans 12 amino acids.

V is TRBV7-2 and J is TRBJ1-6; a weak D match, TRBD1 (5 bases). The germline V gene has CDR1 SGHTA and CDR2 FQGNSA. The CDR3 has 16 residues. The V end was cut by 5 bases, the J end by 8 bases, with 19 bases between. The CDR3 DNA follows: TGTGCCAGCAGCCCCCAAGGGGCAGGGTTCCATTCACCCCTCCACTTT. Protein product: CASSPQGAGFHSPLHF.

V gene TRBV7-9 combines with J gene TRBJ2-1, with 10 bases that match TRBD2. V shed 6 bases and J 5 bases; nucleotides not matched to a gene: 7. Germline V gene sequence: CDR1 SEHNR, CDR2 FQNEAQ (reference sequence). The CDR3 extends over 15 amino acids. The CDR3 spells CASRLAGTSHNEQFF. The CDR3 region has the DNA TGTGCCAGCAGACTAGCGGGGACTAGCCACAATGAGCAGTTCTTC.

The chain uses TRBV19 and TRBJ1-1; 7 bases line up with TRBD1. CDR1 and CDR2 (germline): LNHDA, SQIVND (reference sequence). The CDR3 contains 14 residues. V lost 4 bases, J lost 3 bases, and 5 bases stayed unmatched. CDR3: CASSKQGLDTEAFF. The CDR3 DNA is TGTGCCAGTAGTAAACAGGGGTTGGACACTGAAGCTTTCTTT.

The chain combines TRBV30 with TRBJ2-2; 8 nucleotides align to TRBD2. J was trimmed by 1 base and V by 8 bases; bases with no gene match: 21. The CDR3 loop spans 19 amino acids. Per the germline V gene, CDR1 is GTSNPN and CDR2 is SVGIG (reference sequence). The CDR3 loop is CARAKTLSGVGKNTGELFF. As DNA, the CDR3 is TGTGCCCGAGCAAAAACCCTTAGCGGGGTAGGAAAGAACACCGGGGAGCTGTTTTTT.

V usage is TRBV2 and J usage is TRBJ2-5, with 10 bases matching TRBD2. Per the germline V gene, CDR1 is SNHLY and CDR2 is FYNNEI. The CDR3 spans 18 residues. V gave up 2 bases and J gave up 0 bases; unmatched junction bases: 9. The CDR3 coding sequence is TGTGCCAGCAGTGAATTAGGTAGCGGGGGGCTCTACCAAGAGACCCAGTACTTC. This sequence encodes CASSELGSGGLYQETQYF.

As for this clone: The germline gene is not matched at one end of the junction; a read error may be the cause. CDR3 in amino acids: CSVEGGDEKLFF. In DNA form, the CDR3 reads TGCAGCGTCGAAGGGGGCGATGAAAAACTGTTTTTT. The chain has TRBV29-1 and TRBJ1-4; the match to TRBD1 covers 7 bases. Germline lookup yields CDR1 SQVTM and CDR2 ANQGSEA. CDR3 size: 12 residues.

V and J are TRBV27 and TRBJ1-1, with 7 bases identical to TRBD1. CDR1 and CDR2 (germline): MNHEY, SMNVEV (reference sequence). The ends lost 6 bases at V and 7 bases at J; junction bases unmatched: 11. This CDR3 has 14 amino acids. CDR3 in amino acids: CASRLTGTFGEAFF. In DNA, the CDR3 is TGTGCCAGCAGGCTGACAGGGACCTTTGGTGAAGCTTTCTTT.

The rearrangement joins TRBV27 to TRBJ2-2, with a possible D match to TRBD1 (6 bases). The CDR3 spans 14 residues. V lost 6 bases and J 1 base, leaving 9 bases between the germline ends. Germline loops: CDR1 MNHEY, CDR2 SMNVEV (reference sequence). Here the CDR3 reads CASRDRLNTGELFF. The CDR3 region has the DNA TGTGCCAGCAGAGACAGGCTGAACACCGGGGAGCTGTTTTTT.

The chain uses TRBV19 and TRBJ2-1; D is perhaps TRBD2 (7 bases). This CDR3 is 14 amino acids long. CDR1 and CDR2 (germline): LNHDA, SQIVND (reference sequence). V was clipped by 3 bases and J by 5 bases, with 11 bases between them. CDR3 protein: CASSIGGAHNEQFF. In nucleotides, the CDR3 is TGTGCCAGTAGTATTGGGGGGGCCCACAATGAGCAGTTCTTC.

The gene calls are TRBV28 and TRBJ1-5; D gene ambiguous. V gave up 6 bases and J gave up 2 bases, with 8 bases separating them. Per germline, CDR1 MDHEN and CDR2 SYDVKM. CDR3 length: 13 residues. The CDR3 spells CASRQNGNQPQHF. The CDR3, as DNA: TGTGCCAGCAGACAGAACGGCAATCAGCCCCAGCATTTT.

The chain recombines TRBV5-1 with TRBJ1-1, with D tentatively TRBD1 (5 bases). V lost 0 bases, J lost 3 bases, and 9 bases lay in between. CDR1 is SGHRS, CDR2 YFSETQ, per germline. This CDR3 spans 14 amino acids. This chain's CDR3 is CASSLGEGDTEAFF. The DNA for the CDR3 is TGCGCCAGCAGCTTGGGTGAAGGGGACACTGAAGCTTTCTTT. The entire variable domain, with the rest obtained from reference TRBV5-1 and TRBJ1-1, is as follows: KAGVTQTPRYLIKTRGQQVTLSCSPISGHRSVSWYQQTPGQGLQFLFEYFSETQRNKGNFPGRFSGRQFSNSRSEMNVSTLELGDSALYLCASSLGEGDTEAFFGQGTRLTVV.

The chain couples TRBV29-1 to TRBJ1-5; a possible D gene is TRBD1 (5 bases). Germline-derived CDR1 and CDR2 are SQVTM and ANQGSEA. Trimming took 7 bases from V and 3 from J, leaving 10 bases between them. The CDR3 consists of 12 residues. The CDR3: CSAGQANQPQHF. The CDR3 DNA follows: TGCAGCGCGGGGCAGGCCAATCAGCCCCAGCATTTT.

The V and J genes are TRBV2 and TRBJ1-6, with 10 bases lining up with TRBD1. Germline lookup yields CDR1 SNHLY and CDR2 FYNNEI. J gave up 7 bases and V 6 bases, and 12 bases lay outside the gene matches. The CDR3 is 17 residues long. The chain's CDR3 is CASRRDRGSRRNSPLHF. DNA for the CDR3: TGTGCCAGCAGGCGGGACAGGGGAAGCAGGAGGAATTCACCCCTCCACTTT.

This rearrangement joins TRBV5-1 to TRBJ2-7, with TRBD2 matching 12 bases. Germline trimming cut 4 bases from V and 8 bases from J; bases unmatched to any gene: 7. CDR3 length equals 14 residues. CDR1 SGHRS and CDR2 YFSETQ come from the germline V gene. DNA for the CDR3: TGCGCCAGCAGCCTAGGACTAGCGGGAACTAAGCAGTACTTC. Protein product: CASSLGLAGTKQYF.

This clone came up once. The chain uses TRBV5-1 and TRBJ2-5; TRBD1 matches at 7 bases. CDR1 and CDR2 from the germline V gene are SGHRS and YFSETQ. Trimming cost V 7 bases and J 4 bases; bases outside gene matches: 10. This CDR3 spans 14 amino acids. The CDR3 coding sequence is TGCGCCAGCTCCGTCAAAGGGGGCGGAGAGACCCAGTACTTC. Translated: CASSVKGGGETQYF.